This T cell receptor (beta chain) was captured in a study of blood T cell repertoires in COVID-19. The overall study: Acute and convalescent COVID-19 samples came from the United States, Italy and Spain.

Seattle cases were enrolled at active infection and followed longitudinally. Sequenced by immunoSEQ multiplex PCR; TCRdb stores in-frame clones only, minus some. The sample has about 150,000 clones, 70% to 90% seen once. This clone was counted between two and nine times. CDR1 and CDR2 from the germline V gene are LNHDA and SQIVND (reference sequence). Trimming took off 7 bases at V and 8 bases at J, with 20 bases between the two ends. CDR3 size: 14 residues. Material: peripheral blood. The genes are TRBV19 and TRBJ1-2; no clear D. The clonotype originates from a woman aged 55-75 years with COVID-19, enrolled during active disease. In nucleotides, the CDR3 is TGTGCCAGTACCCCAAGCGGGCCCTCGGGGGGCTACACCTTC. Amino acids: CASTPSGPSGGYTF.